The T cell receptor (beta chain) described here comes from a study of cytomegalovirus exposure and HLA in healthy donors. Points from the study as a whole: Later examination showed HLA-associated TCR beta chains had greater clonal expansion than equally common others.

The CDR3 totals 16 residues. Trimming cost V 1 base and J 0 bases, with 10 bases left between them. Germline V lookup: CDR1 MGHRA, CDR2 YSYEKL. The PCR had 60 Vbeta and 13 Jbeta primers. Measured with immunoSEQ multiplex PCR; TCRdb has only the in-frame clones, and not every one. The profile covers 150,000 to 200,000 clones, with approximately 75% appearing a single time and roughly 2% taken by the ten largest. For this clone: The antigen is undetermined.

Source material: PBMCs. This receptor was taken from a man aged 50 or older in good health and CMV-seropositive. This sequence joins TRBV4-1 and TRBJ1-3; unclear D gene. The chain's CDR3 is CASSQGRRGSGNTIYF. The CDR3 nucleotides are TGCGCCAGCAGCCAAGGGAGACGGGGCTCTGGAAACACCATATATTTT.